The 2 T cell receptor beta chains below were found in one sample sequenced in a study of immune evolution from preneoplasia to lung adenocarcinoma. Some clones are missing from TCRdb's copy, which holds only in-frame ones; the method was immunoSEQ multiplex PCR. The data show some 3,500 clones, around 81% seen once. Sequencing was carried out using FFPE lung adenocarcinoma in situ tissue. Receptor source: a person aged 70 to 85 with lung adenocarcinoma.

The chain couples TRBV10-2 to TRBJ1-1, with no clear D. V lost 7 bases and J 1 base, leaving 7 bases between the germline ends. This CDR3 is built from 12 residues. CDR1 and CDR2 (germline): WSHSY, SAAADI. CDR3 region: CASKEANTEAFF. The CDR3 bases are TGCGCCAGCAAGGAGGCGAACACTGAAGCTTTCTTT.

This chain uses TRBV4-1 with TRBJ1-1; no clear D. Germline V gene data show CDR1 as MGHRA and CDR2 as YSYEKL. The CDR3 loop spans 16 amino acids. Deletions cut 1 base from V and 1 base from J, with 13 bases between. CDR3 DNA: TGCGCCAGCAGCCAAGTAAGTGGCTTGGCGAACACTGAAGCTTTCTTT. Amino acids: CASSQVSGLANTEAFF.